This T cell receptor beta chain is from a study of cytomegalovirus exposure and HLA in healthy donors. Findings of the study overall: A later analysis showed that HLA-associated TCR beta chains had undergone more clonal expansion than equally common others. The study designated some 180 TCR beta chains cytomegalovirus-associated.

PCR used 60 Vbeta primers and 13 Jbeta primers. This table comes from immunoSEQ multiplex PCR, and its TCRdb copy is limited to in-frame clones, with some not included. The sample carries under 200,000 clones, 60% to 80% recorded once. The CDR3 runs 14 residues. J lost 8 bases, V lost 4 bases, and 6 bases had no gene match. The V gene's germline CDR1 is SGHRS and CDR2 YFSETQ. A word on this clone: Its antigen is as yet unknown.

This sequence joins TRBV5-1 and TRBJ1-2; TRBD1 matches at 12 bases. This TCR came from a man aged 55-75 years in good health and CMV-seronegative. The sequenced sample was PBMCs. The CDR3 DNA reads TGCGCCAGCAGCATCGGGACAGGGGGCAAGGGCTACACCTTC. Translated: CASSIGTGGKGYTF.